Described below is a single TCR beta chain sequence and its context. This specimen comes from a study of response to subunit inactivated influenza vaccine. MiXCR, applied by TCRdb to the RT-PCR reads, yields one record per CDR3 protein. This sample has about 540,000 distinct CDR3 sequences, with under 25% found just once. J lost 6 bases, V lost 3 bases, and 5 bases had no gene match. This CDR3 is built from 13 residues. CDR1 is SGHRS, CDR2 YFSETQ, per germline. The sample was also reused in another study, on T cells expressing NK-cell markers. From that study: TCR beta libraries carry UMIs added by 5'RACE template switching.

Sequenced material: CD4+ T cells sorted from PBMCs, taken about 11 days after vaccination. This TCR was sampled from a man in his fifties or sixties who received an inactivated influenza vaccine. V usage is TRBV5-1 and J usage is TRBJ2-5; 7 bases map to TRBD2. The DNA of the CDR3 is TGCGCCAGCAGCTACACTAGCGAACAGACCCAGTACTTC. Protein product: CASSYTSEQTQYF.